These 13 T cell receptor beta chains originate from one sample sequenced in a study of blood T cell repertoires in COVID-19. Clones were sequenced by immunoSEQ multiplex PCR, and TCRdb holds only the in-frame ones, with some missing. The table records under 150,000 clones, over 65% of them present only once. The sequencing input was peripheral blood. The receptors here all came from a man aged 25-45 years with acute or convalescent COVID-19.

The chain employs TRBV5-1 and TRBJ2-7, with a possible D match to TRBD1 (6 bases). The CDR3 extends over 17 amino acids. Germline CDR1 and CDR2: SGHRS and YFSETQ. Trimming cost V 5 bases and J 3 bases, with 24 bases left between them. Here the CDR3 DNA reads TGCGCCAGCAGGGAGATAGCGAACAGGGAAAACTTCTACGAGCAGTACTTC. Translation: CASREIANRENFYEQYF.

V gene TRBV6-5 combines with J gene TRBJ2-1, with 8 bases identical to TRBD2. The ends lost 0 bases at V and 8 bases at J; junction bases unmatched: 3. CDR1 MNHEY and CDR2 SVGAGI come from the germline V gene. The CDR3 has 14 amino acids. The CDR3 nucleotides read TGTGCCAGCAGTTACTCGGCTAGCGGGTATGAGCAGTTCTTC. Its translation is CASSYSASGYEQFF.

The gene calls are TRBV5-4 and TRBJ1-6; 10 bases are a match to TRBD1. Germline CDR1 reads SGHNT; CDR2 reads YYREEE (reference sequence). After removal of 2 bases from V and 7 bases from J, the junction contained 9 bases not matched to a gene. The CDR3 sequence is 17 residues long. CDR3 bases: TGTGCCAGCAGCTTTGTAATGGGGGACAGGGGAAATTCACCCCTCCACTTT. Encoded protein: CASSFVMGDRGNSPLHF.

The genes are TRBV2 and TRBJ2-1, with D tentatively TRBD2 (6 bases). CDR1 is SNHLY, CDR2 FYNNEI, per germline. The CDR3 is made up of 13 amino acids. The V end lost 8 bases, the J end lost 4 bases, and 12 bases lay between the germline ends. The CDR3 is CASRELGYNEQFF. The DNA for the CDR3 is TGTGCCAGCCGGGAGCTGGGGTACAATGAGCAGTTCTTC.

V and J are TRBV6-4 and TRBJ1-6, with 7 bases fitting TRBD1. The V segment lost 8 bases and the J segment 3 bases; nucleotides outside the gene matches: 1. The CDR3 contains 13 residues. Germline CDR1 is MRHNA and CDR2 is SNTAGT. CDR3 nucleotide sequence: TGTGCCAGCCGGGACAGCTATAATTCACCCCTCCACTTT. The encoded protein is CASRDSYNSPLHF.

The CDR3 here is CAISESAQGLNYEQYF. DNA of the CDR3: TGTGCCATCAGTGAGTCAGCACAGGGGCTCAACTACGAGCAGTACTTC. The V and J genes are TRBV10-3 and TRBJ2-7; 7 nucleotides match TRBD1. V lost 0 bases to trimming and J lost 3 bases; unmatched junction nucleotides: 8. Germline assignment: CDR1 ENHRY and CDR2 SYGVKD. This CDR3 has 16 residues.

This chain joins TRBV6-5 and TRBJ2-3; tentative D call: TRBD1 (6 bases). V lost 5 bases and J 0 bases, leaving 9 bases between the germline ends. The CDR3 has 14 residues. Germline values: CDR1 MNHEY, CDR2 SVGAGI. CDR3 in DNA: TGTGCCAGCAGTCAGGGGTTGAGCACAGATACGCAGTATTTT. Amino acid sequence: CASSQGLSTDTQYF.

The V call is TRBV12-3 or TRBV12-4, the J call TRBJ1-2; D is uncertain. V gave up 5 bases and J gave up 8 bases, with 12 bases separating them. The CDR3 length is 12 residues. CDR3 nucleotide sequence: TGTGCCAGCAGTGGACTTTCAAGCGGCTACACCTTC. Translation: CASSGLSSGYTF.

The V and J genes are TRBV7-2 and TRBJ2-6, with D possibly TRBD2 on 5 matching bases. There are 14 residues in the CDR3. Germline loops: CDR1 SGHTA, CDR2 FQGNSA. V was trimmed by 4 bases and J by 7 bases, leaving 11 bases between them. The CDR3 reads CASSYSASANVLTF. CDR3 sequence (DNA): TGTGCCAGCAGCTACAGTGCTAGCGCCAACGTCCTGACTTTC.

This clone came up a few times. The chain employs TRBV24-1 and TRBJ1-3; TRBD1 aligns across 8 bases. The CDR3 runs 18 residues. Germline CDR1 reads KGHDR; CDR2 reads SFDVKD. V shed 1 base, J shed 5 bases, and the junction held 12 bases outside the gene matches. The chain's CDR3 is CATSDFSRQGPYRNTIYF. The CDR3 DNA reads TGTGCCACCAGTGATTTCTCCCGACAGGGGCCCTATAGAAACACCATATATTTT.

The V gene is TRBV19, the J gene TRBJ1-1; the match to TRBD1 covers 9 bases. Looked up from germline, CDR1 is LNHDA and CDR2 is SQIVND (reference sequence). CDR3 length: 13 residues. Trimming removed 5 bases from V and 4 bases from J; junction bases left unmatched: 2. The CDR3 DNA is TGTGCCAGTAGTGAGACAGGGGGCACTGAAGCTTTCTTT. Translating gives CASSETGGTEAFF.

The V gene is TRBV19, the J gene TRBJ2-1; 12 bases line up with TRBD2. Unmatched junction bases numbered 4, after V lost 4 bases and J lost 6 bases. From germline, CDR1 is LNHDA and CDR2 SQIVND (reference sequence). CDR3 length: 15 residues. The CDR3 nucleotides are TGTGCCAGTAGTAGGCTAGCGGGGGGGCTCAATGAGCAGTTCTTC. Its protein is CASSRLAGGLNEQFF.

The CDR3 sequence is CASSATGTAYGYTF. CDR3 nucleotide sequence: TGTGCCAGCAGTGCAACCGGGACAGCATATGGCTACACCTTC. V and J are TRBV25-1 and TRBJ1-2, with TRBD1 matching 7 bases. The germline V gene encodes CDR1 MGHDK and CDR2 SYGVNS. Trimming at V came to 4 bases and at J to 5 bases, leaving 7 bases not matched to a gene. The CDR3 loop spans 14 amino acids.